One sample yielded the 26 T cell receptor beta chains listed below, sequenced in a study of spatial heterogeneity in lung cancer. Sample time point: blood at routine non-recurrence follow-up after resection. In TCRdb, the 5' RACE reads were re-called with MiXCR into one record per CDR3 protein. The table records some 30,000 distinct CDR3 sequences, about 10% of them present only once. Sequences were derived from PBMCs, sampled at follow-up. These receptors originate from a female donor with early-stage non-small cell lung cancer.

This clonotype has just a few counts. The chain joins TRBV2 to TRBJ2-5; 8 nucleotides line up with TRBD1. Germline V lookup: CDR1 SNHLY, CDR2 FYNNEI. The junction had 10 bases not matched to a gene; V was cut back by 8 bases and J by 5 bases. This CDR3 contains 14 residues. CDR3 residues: CASHRGRGRETQYF. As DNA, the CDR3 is TGTGCCAGCCACCGCGGCAGGGGGCGGGAGACCCAGTACTTC.

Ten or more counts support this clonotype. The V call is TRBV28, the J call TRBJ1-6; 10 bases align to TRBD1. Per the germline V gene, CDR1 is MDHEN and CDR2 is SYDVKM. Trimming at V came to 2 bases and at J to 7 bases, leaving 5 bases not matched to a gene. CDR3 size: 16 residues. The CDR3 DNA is TGTGCCAGCAGTTTAAGACAGGGGGCCGCGAATTCACCCCTCCACTTT. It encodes CASSLRQGAANSPLHF.

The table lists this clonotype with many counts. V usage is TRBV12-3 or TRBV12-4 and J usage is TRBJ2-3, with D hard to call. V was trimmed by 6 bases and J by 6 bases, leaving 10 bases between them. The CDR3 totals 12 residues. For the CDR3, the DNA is TGTGCCAGCAGCTCGGCGGCGGATACGCAGTATTTT. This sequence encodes CASSSAADTQYF.

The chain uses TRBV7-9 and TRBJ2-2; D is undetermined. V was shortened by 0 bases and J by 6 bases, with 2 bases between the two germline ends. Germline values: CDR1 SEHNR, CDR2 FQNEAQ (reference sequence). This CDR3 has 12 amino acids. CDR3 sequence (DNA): TGTGCCAGCAGCTTAGCACCCGGGGAGCTGTTTTTT. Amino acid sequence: CASSLAPGELFF. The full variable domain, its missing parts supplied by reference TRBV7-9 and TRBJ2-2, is DTGVSQNPRHKITKRGQNVTFRCDPISEHNRLYWYRQTLGQGPEFLTYFQNEAQLEKSRLLSDRFSAERPKGSFSTLEIQRTEQGDSAMYLCASSLAPGELFFGEGSRLTVL.

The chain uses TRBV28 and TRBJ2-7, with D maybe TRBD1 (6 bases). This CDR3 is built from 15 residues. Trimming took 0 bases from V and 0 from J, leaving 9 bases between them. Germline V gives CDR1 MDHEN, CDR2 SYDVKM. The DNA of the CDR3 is TGTGCCAGCAGTTTATGGGGGGACAACTCCTACGAGCAGTACTTC. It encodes CASSLWGDNSYEQYF.

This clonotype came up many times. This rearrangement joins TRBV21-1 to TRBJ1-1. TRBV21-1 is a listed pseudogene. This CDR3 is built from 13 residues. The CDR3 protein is CASSGDRNTEAFF. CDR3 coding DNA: TGTGCCAGCAGCGGCGACAGGAACACTGAAGCTTTCTTT.

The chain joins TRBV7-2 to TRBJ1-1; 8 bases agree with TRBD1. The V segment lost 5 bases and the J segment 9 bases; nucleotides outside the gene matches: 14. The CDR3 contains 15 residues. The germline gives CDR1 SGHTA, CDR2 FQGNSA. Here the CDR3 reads CASSIRQGIAVQAFF. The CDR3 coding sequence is TGTGCCAGCAGCATAAGACAGGGGATCGCGGTTCAAGCTTTCTTT.

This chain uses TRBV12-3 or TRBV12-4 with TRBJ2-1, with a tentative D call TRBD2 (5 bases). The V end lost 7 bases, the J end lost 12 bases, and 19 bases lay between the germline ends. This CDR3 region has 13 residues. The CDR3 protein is CASTQDPPGVQFF. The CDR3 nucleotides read TGTGCCAGCACCCAAGACCCACCCGGGGTGCAGTTCTTC.

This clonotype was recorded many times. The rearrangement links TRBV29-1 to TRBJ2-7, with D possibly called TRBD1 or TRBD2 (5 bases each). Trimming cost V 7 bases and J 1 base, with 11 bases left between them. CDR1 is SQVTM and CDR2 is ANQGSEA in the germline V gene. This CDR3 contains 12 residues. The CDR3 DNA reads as TGCAGCGGCCGGGACGGTTCCTACGAGCAGTACTTC. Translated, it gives CSGRDGSYEQYF.

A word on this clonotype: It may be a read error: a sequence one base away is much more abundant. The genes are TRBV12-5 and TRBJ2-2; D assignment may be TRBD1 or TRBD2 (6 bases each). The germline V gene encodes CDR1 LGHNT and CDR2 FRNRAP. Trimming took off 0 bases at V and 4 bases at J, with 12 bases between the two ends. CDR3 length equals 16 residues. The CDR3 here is CASGLVLGGCTGELFF. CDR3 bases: TGTGCTAGTGGTTTGGTGTTAGGGGGGTGCACCGGGGAGCTGTTTTTT. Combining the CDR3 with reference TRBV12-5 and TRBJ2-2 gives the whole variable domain DARVTQTPRHKVTEMGQEVTMRCQPILGHNTVFWYRQTMMQGLELLAYFRNRAPLDDSGMPKDRFSAEMPDATLATLKIQPSEPRDSAVYFCASGLVLGGCTGELFFGEGSRLTVL.

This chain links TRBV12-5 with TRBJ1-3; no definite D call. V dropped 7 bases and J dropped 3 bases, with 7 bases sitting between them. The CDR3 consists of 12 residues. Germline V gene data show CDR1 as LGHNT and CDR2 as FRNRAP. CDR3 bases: TGTGCTAGTGCCTCGGATGGAAACACCATATATTTT. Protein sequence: CASASDGNTIYF.

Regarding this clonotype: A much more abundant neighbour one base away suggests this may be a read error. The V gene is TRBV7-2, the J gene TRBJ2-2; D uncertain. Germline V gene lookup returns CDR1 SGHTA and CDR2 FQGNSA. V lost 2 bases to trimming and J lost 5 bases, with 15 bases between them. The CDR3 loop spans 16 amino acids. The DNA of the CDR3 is TGTGCCAGCAGCTTAACCCACCAGCTTATTACCGGGGAGCTGTTTTTT. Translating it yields CASSLTHQLITGELFF.

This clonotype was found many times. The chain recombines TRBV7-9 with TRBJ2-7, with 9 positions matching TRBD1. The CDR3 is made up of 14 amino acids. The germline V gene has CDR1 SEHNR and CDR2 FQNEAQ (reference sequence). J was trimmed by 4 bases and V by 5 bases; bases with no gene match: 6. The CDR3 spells CASSHRDRVYEQYF. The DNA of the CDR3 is TGTGCCAGCAGCCATCGGGACAGGGTTTACGAGCAGTACTTC.

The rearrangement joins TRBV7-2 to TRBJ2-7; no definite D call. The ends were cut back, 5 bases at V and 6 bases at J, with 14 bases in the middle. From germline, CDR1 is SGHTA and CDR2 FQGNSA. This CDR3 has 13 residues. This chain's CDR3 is CASSPRPGLEQYF. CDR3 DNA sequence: TGTGCCAGCAGCCCCCGACCTGGGCTCGAGCAGTACTTC.

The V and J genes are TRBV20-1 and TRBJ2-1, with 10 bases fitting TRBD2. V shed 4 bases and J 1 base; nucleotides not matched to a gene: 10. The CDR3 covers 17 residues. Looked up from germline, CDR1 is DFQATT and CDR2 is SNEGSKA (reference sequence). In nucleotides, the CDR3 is TGCAGTGCTACCTTACCCGGACTAGCGGCATCCTACAATGAGCAGTTCTTC. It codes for CSATLPGLAASYNEQFF.

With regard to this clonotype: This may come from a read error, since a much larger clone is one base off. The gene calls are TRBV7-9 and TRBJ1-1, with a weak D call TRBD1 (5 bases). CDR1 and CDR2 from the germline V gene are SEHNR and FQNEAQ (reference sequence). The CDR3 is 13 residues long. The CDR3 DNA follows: TGTGCCAGCAGAAAGACAGCGAACTCTGAAGCTTTCTTT. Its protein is CASRKTANSEAFF. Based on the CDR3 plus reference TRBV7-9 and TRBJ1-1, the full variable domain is DTGVSQNPRHKITKRGQNVTFRCDPISEHNRLYWYRQTLGQGPEFLTYFQNEAQLEKSRLLSDRFSAERPKGSFSTLEIQRTEQGDSAMYLCASRKTANSEAFFGQGTRLTVV.

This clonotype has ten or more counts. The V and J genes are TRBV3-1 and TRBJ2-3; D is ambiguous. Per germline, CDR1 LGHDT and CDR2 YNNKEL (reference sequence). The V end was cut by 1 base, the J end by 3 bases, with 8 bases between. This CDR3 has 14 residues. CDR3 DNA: TGTGCCAGCAGCCAAGTGCGGTCAACAGATACGCAGTATTTT. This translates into CASSQVRSTDTQYF.

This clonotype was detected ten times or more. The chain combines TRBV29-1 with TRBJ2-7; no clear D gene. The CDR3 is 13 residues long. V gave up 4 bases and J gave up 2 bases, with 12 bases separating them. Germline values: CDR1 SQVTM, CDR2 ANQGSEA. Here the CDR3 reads CSVVTARTYEQYF. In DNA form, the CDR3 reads TGCAGCGTTGTAACGGCCAGAACCTACGAGCAGTACTTC.

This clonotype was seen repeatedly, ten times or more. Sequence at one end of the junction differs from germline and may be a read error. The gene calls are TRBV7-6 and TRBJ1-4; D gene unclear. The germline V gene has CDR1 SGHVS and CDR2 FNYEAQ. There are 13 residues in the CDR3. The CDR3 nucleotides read TGTGCCAGCAGTTTAGAGGTGAATGAAAAACTGTTTTTT. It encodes CASSLEVNEKLFF.

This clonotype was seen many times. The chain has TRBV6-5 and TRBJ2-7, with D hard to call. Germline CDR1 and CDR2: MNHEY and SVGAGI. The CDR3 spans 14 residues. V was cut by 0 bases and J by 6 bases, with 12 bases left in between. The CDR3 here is CASSYSSKGSEQYF. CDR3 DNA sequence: TGTGCCAGCAGTTACTCGAGTAAGGGAAGCGAGCAGTACTTC.

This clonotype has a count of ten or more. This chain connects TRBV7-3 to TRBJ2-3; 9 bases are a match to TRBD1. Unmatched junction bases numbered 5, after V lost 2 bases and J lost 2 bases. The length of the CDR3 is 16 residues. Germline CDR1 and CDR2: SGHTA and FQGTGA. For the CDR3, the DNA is TGTGCCAGCAGCTTATCGGGGACAGGGTTCACAGATACGCAGTATTTT. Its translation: CASSLSGTGFTDTQYF.

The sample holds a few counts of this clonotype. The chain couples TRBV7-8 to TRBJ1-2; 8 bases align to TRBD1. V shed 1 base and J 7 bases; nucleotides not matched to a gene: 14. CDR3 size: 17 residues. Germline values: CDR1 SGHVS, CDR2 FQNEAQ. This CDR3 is CASSLDPIRTGSAGYTF. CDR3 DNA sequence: TGTGCCAGCAGCTTAGACCCTATCCGGACAGGGTCGGCTGGCTACACCTTC.

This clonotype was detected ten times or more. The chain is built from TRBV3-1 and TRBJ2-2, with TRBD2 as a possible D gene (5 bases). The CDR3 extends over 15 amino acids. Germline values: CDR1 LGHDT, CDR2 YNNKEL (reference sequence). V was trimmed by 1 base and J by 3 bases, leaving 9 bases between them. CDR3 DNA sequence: TGTGCCAGCAGCCAAGGACCCGGGGACACCGGGGAGCTGTTTTTT. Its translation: CASSQGPGDTGELFF.

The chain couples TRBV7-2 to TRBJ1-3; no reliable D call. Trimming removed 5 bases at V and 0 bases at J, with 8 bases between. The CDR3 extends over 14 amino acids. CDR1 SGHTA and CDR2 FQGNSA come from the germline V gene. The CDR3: CASSQQSSGNTIYF. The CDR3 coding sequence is TGTGCCAGCAGCCAACAGAGCTCTGGAAACACCATATATTTT.

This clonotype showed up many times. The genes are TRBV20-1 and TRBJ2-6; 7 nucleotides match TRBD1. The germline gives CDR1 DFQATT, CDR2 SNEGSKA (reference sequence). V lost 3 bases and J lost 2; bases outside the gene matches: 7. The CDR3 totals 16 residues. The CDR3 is CSARGLQGAGANVLTF. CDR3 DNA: TGCAGTGCTAGGGGGCTCCAGGGGGCTGGGGCCAACGTCCTGACTTTC.

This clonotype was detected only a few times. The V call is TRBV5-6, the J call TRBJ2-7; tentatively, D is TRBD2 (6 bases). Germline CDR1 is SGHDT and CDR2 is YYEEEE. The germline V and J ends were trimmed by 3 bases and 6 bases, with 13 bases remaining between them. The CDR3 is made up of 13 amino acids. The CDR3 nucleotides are TGTGCCAGCAGCTCCGTTGGGGGGAGCGAGCAGTACTTC. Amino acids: CASSSVGGSEQYF.